Presented here are 23 T cell receptor beta chains from one specimen sequenced in a study of control samples from healthy donors and cancer patients. Some clones are missing from TCRdb's copy, which holds only in-frame ones; the method was immunoSEQ multiplex PCR. The profile shows tens of thousands of clones, roughly 85% of them singletons. The sample consisted of PBMCs. These receptors were taken from a man between 60 and 75 years old with head and neck cancer.

V gene TRBV19 combines with J gene TRBJ2-1; no definite D call. Per the germline V gene, CDR1 is LNHDA and CDR2 is SQIVND (reference sequence). Trimming took off 5 bases at V and 6 bases at J, with 14 bases between the two ends. This CDR3 is built from 14 residues. CDR3 in amino acids: CASSDLPSRNEQFF. In DNA, the CDR3 is TGTGCCAGTAGTGATCTTCCGTCCCGCAATGAGCAGTTCTTC.

V is TRBV5-4 and J is TRBJ2-2, with no clear D. The V gene's germline CDR1 is SGHNT and CDR2 YYREEE (reference sequence). CDR3 length: 15 residues. Trimming shortened V by 2 bases and J by 2 bases, and 10 bases separated the two germline ends. The CDR3 region has the DNA TGTGCCAGCAGCTTTGGAGTTACAAACACCGGGGAGCTGTTTTTT. Protein product: CASSFGVTNTGELFF.

J is TRBJ2-3 and V is TRBV30; 13 positions agree with TRBD2. The CDR3 covers 14 residues. The germline gives CDR1 GTSNPN, CDR2 SVGIG (reference sequence). V shed 8 bases, J shed 5 bases, and the junction held 7 bases outside the gene matches. The CDR3: CARTGTSGKDTQYF. The CDR3 DNA reads as TGTGCCAGAACCGGGACTAGCGGGAAAGATACGCAGTATTTT.

This clone was detected only once. V gene TRBV28 combines with J gene TRBJ1-1; the D gene is possibly TRBD1 (6 bases). This CDR3 region has 13 residues. Germline loops: CDR1 MDHEN, CDR2 SYDVKM. V was cut by 7 bases and J by 7 bases, with 16 bases left in between. DNA for the CDR3: TGTGCCAGCACCAAACAGGGACCTTTTGAAGCTTTCTTT. Protein product: CASTKQGPFEAFF.

This chain connects TRBV6-2 or TRBV6-3 to TRBJ1-5; weak D call: TRBD1 (6 bases). Germline CDR1 MNHEY, CDR2 SVGEGT. V lost 4 bases and J lost 4, with 14 bases in between. The CDR3 consists of 15 residues. The CDR3 DNA is TGTGCCAGCAGTTTCCGCAGGGGAGAAAATCAGCCCCAGCATTTT. Translation gives CASSFRRGENQPQHF.

The chain employs TRBV9 and TRBJ1-6, with TRBD1 matching 7 bases. CDR1 is SGDLS and CDR2 is YYNGEE in the germline V gene. Unmatched junction bases numbered 8, after V lost 3 bases and J lost 8 bases. The CDR3 is made up of 15 amino acids. The CDR3 nucleotides are TGTGCCAGCAGCGAATCCGACAGGGCCCATTCACCCCTCCACTTT. It encodes CASSESDRAHSPLHF.

The chain couples TRBV29-1 to TRBJ2-1, with D perhaps TRBD2 (5 bases). The CDR3 is 13 residues long. V was trimmed by 7 bases and J by 0 bases, leaving 10 bases between them. Germline-derived CDR1 and CDR2 are SQVTM and ANQGSEA. The CDR3 region is CSAGLSSYNEQFF. CDR3 nucleotides: TGCAGCGCAGGACTGAGCTCCTACAATGAGCAGTTCTTC.

J is TRBJ1-1 and V is TRBV7-2; D is undetermined. Germline CDR1 and CDR2: SGHTA and FQGNSA. This CDR3 comprises 11 residues. V was trimmed by 1 base and J by 4 bases, leaving 1 base between them. The CDR3 bases are TGTGCCAGCAGCTTAGGCACTGAAGCTTTCTTT. Translated, it gives CASSLGTEAFF.

This chain joins TRBV21-1 and TRBJ2-1; the table's D call of TRBD2 was not tested on the DNA. TRBV21-1 corresponds to a pseudogene. This CDR3 comprises 10 residues. CDR3 DNA: TGTGTCGGTACGGCCGGGGAGCAGTTCTTC. Protein product: CVGTAGEQFF.

The chain is built from TRBV3-1 (or the pseudogene TRBV3-2) and TRBJ2-7, with TRBD2 matching 12 bases. The V and J ends lost 4 bases and 4 bases, in that order; junction bases with no gene match: 5. The CDR3 is 15 residues long. Germline CDR1 and CDR2: LGHDT and YNNKEL (reference sequence). CDR3 in DNA: TGTGCCAGCAGCCTAGGACTAGCGGGGACTTACGAGCAGTACTTC. It is translated as CASSLGLAGTYEQYF.

V usage is TRBV14 and J usage is TRBJ2-3; D is undetermined. Trimming took 2 bases from V and 0 from J, leaving 9 bases between them. CDR1 SGHDN and CDR2 FVKESK come from the germline V gene. This CDR3 contains 15 residues. CDR3 DNA: TGTGCCAGCAGCCAACGAGCCCTTAGCACAGATACGCAGTATTTT. As protein: CASSQRALSTDTQYF. The whole variable domain, remainder taken from reference TRBV14 and TRBJ2-3, is EAGVTQFPSHSVIEKGQTVTLRCDPISGHDNLYWYRRVMGKEIKFLLHFVKESKQDESGMPNNRFLAERTGGTYSTLKVQPAELEDSGVYFCASSQRALSTDTQYFGPGTRLTVL.

The chain links TRBV27 to TRBJ1-5; 9 bases fit TRBD1. The CDR3 spans 15 residues. V dropped 0 bases and J dropped 6; count of bases not matched to a gene: 3. Germline-derived CDR1 and CDR2 are MNHEY and SMNVEV (reference sequence). CDR3 nucleotides: TGTGCCAGCAGTTTATCGAAGGGACAGGGTCAGCCCCAGCATTTT. Its protein is CASSLSKGQGQPQHF.

The CDR3, as DNA: TGTGCCAGCAGCCGCTACGGGTACTATGGCTACACCTTC. Its translation: CASSRYGYYGYTF. This chain uses TRBV7-9 with TRBJ1-2, with D uncertain. The CDR3 is 13 amino acids. Germline-derived CDR1 and CDR2 are SEHNR and FQNEAQ (reference sequence). Trimming took off 5 bases at V and 3 bases at J, with 10 bases between the two ends.

This chain uses TRBV4-2 with TRBJ2-1; 8 bases line up with TRBD2. The CDR3 is 17 residues long. V was pared by 0 bases and J by 1 base, with 5 bases of the junction left unmatched. Germline CDR1 reads LGHNA; CDR2 reads YNFKEQ. The CDR3 here is CASSQESQRGSYNEQFF. CDR3 bases: TGTGCCAGCAGCCAAGAGTCTCAGCGGGGGTCCTACAATGAGCAGTTCTTC.

The V gene is TRBV7-3, the J gene TRBJ2-1; weak D call: TRBD2 (6 bases). V was clipped by 5 bases and J by 7 bases, with 12 bases between them. The CDR3 has 13 amino acids. CDR1 SGHTA and CDR2 FQGTGA come from the germline V gene. In DNA form, the CDR3 reads TGTGCCAGCAGCCTTGGAGGGGCTAATGAGCAGTTCTTC. Protein sequence: CASSLGGANEQFF. Full variable domain (rest looked up from reference TRBV7-3 and TRBJ2-1): GAGVSQTPSNKVTEKGKYVELRCDPISGHTALYWYRQSLGQGPEFLIYFQGTGAADDSGLPNDRFFAVRPEGSVSTLKIQRTERGDSAVYLCASSLGGANEQFFGPGTRLTVL.

This clone came up once. V usage is TRBV15 and J usage is TRBJ2-1; TRBD1 agrees at 8 bases. The CDR3 is 15 residues long. CDR1 is LNHNV, CDR2 YYDKDF, per germline (reference sequence). Trimming removed 4 bases from V and 5 bases from J; junction bases left unmatched: 7. CDR3 residues: CATSTSGGYNNEQFF. The CDR3 DNA reads as TGTGCCACCAGCACCTCAGGGGGCTACAACAATGAGCAGTTCTTC.

The chain carries TRBV2 and TRBJ1-5; a possible D gene is TRBD1 (5 bases). The V end lost 6 bases, the J end lost 3 bases, and 18 bases lay between the germline ends. Germline V gene sequence: CDR1 SNHLY, CDR2 FYNNEI. There are 16 residues in the CDR3. CDR3 region: CASSLVAGWNNQPQHF. Written as DNA, the CDR3 is TGTGCCAGCAGCCTCGTGGCAGGGTGGAACAATCAGCCCCAGCATTTT. The variable domain in full, completed from reference TRBV2 and TRBJ1-5, reads EPEVTQTPSHQVTQMGQEVILRCVPISNHLYFYWYRQILGQKVEFLVSFYNNEISEKSEIFDDQFSVERPDGSNFTLKIRSTKLEDSAMYFCASSLVAGWNNQPQHFGDGTRLSIL.

This clone is classed as medium-sized. V and J are TRBV6-4 and TRBJ2-3; 10 bases line up with TRBD1. CDR1 is MRHNA and CDR2 is SNTAGT in the germline V gene. The CDR3 covers 15 residues. With 0 bases clipped from V and 4 bases from J, the junction kept 1 base outside the gene matches. The DNA for the CDR3 is TGTGCCAGCAGTGACTCGACAGGGGGCGCAGATACGCAGTATTTT. Translated, it gives CASSDSTGGADTQYF.

There are a few counts of this clone. The gene calls are TRBV28 and TRBJ1-5; TRBD1 agrees at 7 bases. The CDR3 length is 13 residues. The germline V gene has CDR1 MDHEN and CDR2 SYDVKM. V was pared by 2 bases and J by 11 bases, with 6 bases of the junction left unmatched. As DNA, the CDR3 is TGTGCCAGCAGTTTAACGGGACAGAAGACCCAGCATTTT. Translation: CASSLTGQKTQHF.

The V and J genes are TRBV9 and TRBJ2-5; TRBD1 matches at 10 bases. The trim removed 3 bases at V and 5 bases at J, leaving 4 bases unmatched. Germline V gene sequence: CDR1 SGDLS, CDR2 YYNGEE. This CDR3 region has 14 residues. The CDR3 protein is CASSGTGGDETQYF. The CDR3, as DNA: TGTGCCAGCAGCGGGACAGGGGGAGACGAGACCCAGTACTTC.

The chain carries TRBV27 and TRBJ2-7; 10 bases are a match to TRBD2. Germline loops: CDR1 MNHEY, CDR2 SMNVEV (reference sequence). This CDR3 has 15 residues. J gave up 4 bases and V 8 bases, and 11 bases lay outside the gene matches. CDR3 amino acids: CASHPRASGSYEQYF. In DNA form, the CDR3 reads TGTGCCAGCCATCCTCGGGCTAGCGGGAGTTACGAGCAGTACTTC.

The rearrangement uses TRBV9 and TRBJ2-1; 7 bases are shared with TRBD1. CDR3 length equals 16 residues. CDR1 is SGDLS, CDR2 YYNGEE, per germline. V was pared by 3 bases and J by 5 bases, with 11 bases of the junction left unmatched. CDR3 DNA sequence: TGTGCCAGCAGCGCCTCGGGACAGTCAGGTAACAATGAGCAGTTCTTC. It yields the protein CASSASGQSGNNEQFF.

DNA of the CDR3: TGTGCCAGTAGTATTAACGGGGGGGCAAGGAACGAGCAGTACTTC. Translating gives CASSINGGARNEQYF. The V call is TRBV19, the J call TRBJ2-7, with TRBD2 matching over 8 bases. The V segment lost 3 bases and the J segment 5 bases; nucleotides outside the gene matches: 9. The CDR3 runs to 15 residues. Germline V gene data show CDR1 as LNHDA and CDR2 as SQIVND (reference sequence).